This TCR beta chain comes out of a study of T-cell reconstitution after alpha-beta-depleted transplantation in children. The V gene lost 4 bases and the J gene lost 7 bases, with 17 bases spanning the gap. Looked up from germline, CDR1 is LNHDA and CDR2 is SQIVND (reference sequence). This CDR3 spans 15 amino acids. This clonotype was recorded at least ten times. The library targeted TCRbeta and was prepared with unique molecular identifiers. One entry per CDR3 protein, called by TCRdb with MiXCR from the PCR reads. The sample records about 240,000 distinct CDR3 sequences, approximately 12% being singletons.

The chain links TRBV19 to TRBJ1-5; D possibly corresponds to TRBD1 (5 bases). The receptor comes from a human donor who donated a stem cell graft to a child with acute lymphoblastic leukemia. Material: PBMCs from the stem cell graft donor, obtained from the stem cell graft. This CDR3 reads CASSTGTDLGQPQHF. CDR3 nucleotide sequence: TGTGCCAGTAGTACTGGGACGGATTTAGGCCAGCCCCAGCATTTT.